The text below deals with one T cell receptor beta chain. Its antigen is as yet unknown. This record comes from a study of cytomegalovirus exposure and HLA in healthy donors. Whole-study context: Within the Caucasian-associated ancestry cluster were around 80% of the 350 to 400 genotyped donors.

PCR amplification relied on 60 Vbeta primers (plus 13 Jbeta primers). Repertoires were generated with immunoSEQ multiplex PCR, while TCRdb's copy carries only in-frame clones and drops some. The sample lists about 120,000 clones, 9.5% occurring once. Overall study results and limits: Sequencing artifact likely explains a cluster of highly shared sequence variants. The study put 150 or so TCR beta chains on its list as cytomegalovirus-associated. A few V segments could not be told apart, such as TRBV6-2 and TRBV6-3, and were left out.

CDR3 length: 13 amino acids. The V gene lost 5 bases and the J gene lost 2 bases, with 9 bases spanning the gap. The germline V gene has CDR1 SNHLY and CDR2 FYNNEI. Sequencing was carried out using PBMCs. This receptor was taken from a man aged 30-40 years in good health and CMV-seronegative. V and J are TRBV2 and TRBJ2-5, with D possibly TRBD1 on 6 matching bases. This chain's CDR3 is CASSWTEQETQYF. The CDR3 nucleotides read TGTGCCAGCAGTTGGACAGAGCAAGAGACCCAGTACTTC.